The 17 T cell receptor beta chains listed next were all sequenced from one sample in a study of tumor T cells in aggressive B-cell lymphoma. Clones were read by immunoSEQ multiplex PCR, and TCRdb kept only the in-frame ones, dropping some. The sample gives under 10,000 clones, about four fifths of which show up once; more than 5% is in the top ten. Input material: tumor tissue. All receptors come from an adult with diffuse large B cell lymphoma.

V usage is TRBV29-1 and J usage is TRBJ2-3; D possibly corresponds to TRBD2 (6 bases). Germline V lookup: CDR1 SQVTM, CDR2 ANQGSEA. The CDR3 loop spans 13 amino acids. The V gene lost 4 bases and the J gene lost 0 bases, with 8 bases spanning the gap. CDR3 protein: CSVGSGSTDTQYF. CDR3 sequence (DNA): TGCAGCGTTGGGAGCGGGAGCACAGATACGCAGTATTTT.

This rearrangement joins TRBV7-3 to TRBJ2-1; 10 positions match TRBD1. Germline loops: CDR1 SGHTA, CDR2 FQGTGA. Trimming at V came to 4 bases and at J to 3 bases, leaving 6 bases not matched to a gene. This CDR3 has 16 amino acids. For the CDR3, the DNA is TGTGCCAGCAGCTCACAGGGACAGGGGCGCTACAATGAGCAGTTCTTC. Its protein is CASSSQGQGRYNEQFF.

This clone was seen only a few times. The genes are TRBV7-3 and TRBJ2-7; 8 positions match TRBD2. After removal of 5 bases from V and 5 bases from J, the junction contained 8 bases not matched to a gene. The CDR3 runs to 14 residues. In germline, CDR1 is SGHTA, CDR2 FQGTGA. CDR3 loop: CASSDLAGSNEQYF. The CDR3 bases are TGTGCCAGCAGCGATTTAGCGGGATCCAACGAGCAGTACTTC.

This clone was counted between two and nine times. This chain uses TRBV27 with TRBJ2-3, with a possible D match to TRBD1 (5 bases). The CDR3 has 15 amino acids. Per the germline V gene, CDR1 is MNHEY and CDR2 is SMNVEV (reference sequence). Trimming shortened V by 5 bases and J by 0 bases, and 12 bases separated the two germline ends. In DNA form, the CDR3 reads TGTGCCAGCAGTCTAAGACAGATTAGCACAGATACGCAGTATTTT. Its translation: CASSLRQISTDTQYF.

This sequence joins TRBV19 and TRBJ1-2; TRBD1 aligns across 7 bases. Germline loops: CDR1 LNHDA, CDR2 SQIVND (reference sequence). The CDR3 length is 14 residues. V gave up 1 base and J gave up 4 bases; unmatched junction bases: 3. In nucleotides, the CDR3 is TGTGCCAGTAGTATAGGAGGGGGCCGCTATGGCTACACCTTC. Its translation: CASSIGGGRYGYTF.

The rearrangement joins TRBV14 to TRBJ2-5; D is possibly TRBD1 (6 bases). The V end was cut by 4 bases, the J end by 0 bases, with 15 bases between. CDR1 is SGHDN and CDR2 is FVKESK in the germline V gene. This CDR3 has 16 amino acids. CDR3 nucleotides: TGTGCCAGCAGCCGCCGACAGGCTTGGTACCAAGAGACCCAGTACTTC. Its protein is CASSRRQAWYQETQYF.

The gene calls are TRBV4-2 and TRBJ2-1, with 8 bases identical to TRBD2. The CDR3 is 17 amino acids. The J segment lost 6 bases and the V segment lost 3 bases, leaving 13 bases of the junction unmatched. Germline CDR1 is LGHNA and CDR2 is YNFKEQ. DNA of the CDR3: TGTGCCAGCAGCCAGGGCCAACCGGGACTAGGCCGCAATGAGCAGTTCTTC. Protein product: CASSQGQPGLGRNEQFF.

The chain is built from TRBV7-3 and TRBJ2-1; D is uncertain. The CDR3 runs 14 residues. The germline V gene has CDR1 SGHTA and CDR2 FQGTGA. The V and J ends lost 1 base and 4 bases respectively, with 8 bases between them. The CDR3: CASSLSGEYNEQFF. The CDR3, as DNA: TGTGCCAGCAGCTTAAGCGGAGAATACAATGAGCAGTTCTTC. Looking up the rest from reference TRBV7-3 and TRBJ2-1 gives the full variable domain: GAGVSQTPSNKVTEKGKYVELRCDPISGHTALYWYRQSLGQGPEFLIYFQGTGAADDSGLPNDRFFAVRPEGSVSTLKIQRTERGDSAVYLCASSLSGEYNEQFFGPGTRLTVL.

J is TRBJ2-7 and V is TRBV6-1, with a weak D call TRBD2 (5 bases). V lost 7 bases and J 3 bases, leaving 13 bases between the germline ends. The CDR3 runs 13 residues. Germline values: CDR1 MNHNS, CDR2 SASEGT. CDR3 nucleotides: TGTGCCAGCATCTGGGGTGAGGGCTACGAGCAGTACTTC. It translates to CASIWGEGYEQYF.

This clone was recorded only once. The chain links TRBV7-2 to TRBJ2-5; 8 nucleotides match TRBD2. CDR3 length: 14 amino acids. V gave up 5 bases and J gave up 2 bases; unmatched junction bases: 4. The germline V gene has CDR1 SGHTA and CDR2 FQGNSA. The CDR3 nucleotides are TGTGCCAGCAGCACAACTAGCGGACAAGAGACCCAGTACTTC. It codes for CASSTTSGQETQYF.

The chain links TRBV18 to TRBJ2-6, with TRBD1 matching 9 bases. V shed 6 bases and J 3 bases; nucleotides not matched to a gene: 6. This CDR3 is 16 amino acids long. Germline lookup yields CDR1 KGHSH and CDR2 LQKENI. CDR3: CASSLTGGFGANVLTF. CDR3 in DNA: TGTGCCAGCTCCCTTACAGGGGGCTTTGGGGCCAACGTCCTGACTTTC.

V gene TRBV5-4 combines with J gene TRBJ2-4; possibly TRBD1 for D (6 bases). Trimming took off 4 bases at V and 7 bases at J, with 15 bases between the two ends. CDR1 SGHNT and CDR2 YYREEE come from the germline V gene (reference sequence). The CDR3 spans 14 residues. Here the CDR3 DNA reads TGTGCCAGCAGCCATCCTTCAACAGGGAACATTCAGTACTTC. Residues: CASSHPSTGNIQYF.

V and J are TRBV4-2 and TRBJ1-5, with 9 bases fitting TRBD1. Per the germline V gene, CDR1 is LGHNA and CDR2 is YNFKEQ. V dropped 0 bases and J dropped 6; count of bases not matched to a gene: 9. There are 17 residues in the CDR3. The CDR3 spells CASSQEVYRTGAQPQHF. The CDR3 nucleotides read TGTGCCAGCAGCCAAGAGGTGTATAGGACAGGGGCTCAGCCCCAGCATTTT.

The V call is TRBV11-2, the J call TRBJ2-5; 15 bases line up with TRBD2. V shed 5 bases and J 4 bases; nucleotides not matched to a gene: 5. Germline V lookup: CDR1 SGHAT, CDR2 FQNNGV. The CDR3 totals 16 residues. The CDR3 DNA follows: TGTGCCAGCAGCGCCGGACTAGCGGGAGGGCCAGAGACCCAGTACTTC. This sequence encodes CASSAGLAGGPETQYF.

The J gene is TRBJ1-4, the V gene TRBV7-6, with TRBD1 as a possible D gene (5 bases). The germline CDR1 and CDR2 sequences are SGHVS and FNYEAQ. Trimming cost V 3 bases and J 6 bases, with 11 bases left between them. This CDR3 is built from 14 residues. This CDR3 is CASSLGLWDEKLFF. The CDR3 coding sequence is TGTGCCAGCAGCTTGGGACTTTGGGATGAAAAACTGTTTTTT.

The rearrangement uses TRBV19 and TRBJ2-1, with 10 positions matching TRBD1. V shed 7 bases and J 1 base; nucleotides not matched to a gene: 4. The CDR3 has 15 residues. The germline gives CDR1 LNHDA, CDR2 SQIVND (reference sequence). CDR3 sequence: CASTWTGGSYNEQFF. The CDR3 DNA sequence: TGTGCCAGTACCTGGACAGGGGGTTCCTACAATGAGCAGTTCTTC.

The rearrangement links TRBV28 to TRBJ2-2; 9 nucleotides agree with TRBD1. The trim removed 6 bases at V and 5 bases at J, leaving 7 bases unmatched. The CDR3 consists of 15 residues. Per germline, CDR1 MDHEN and CDR2 SYDVKM. CDR3 nucleotide sequence: TGTGCCAGCAGAACAGGGGGCTTAACAACCGGGGAGCTGTTTTTT. The encoded protein is CASRTGGLTTGELFF.